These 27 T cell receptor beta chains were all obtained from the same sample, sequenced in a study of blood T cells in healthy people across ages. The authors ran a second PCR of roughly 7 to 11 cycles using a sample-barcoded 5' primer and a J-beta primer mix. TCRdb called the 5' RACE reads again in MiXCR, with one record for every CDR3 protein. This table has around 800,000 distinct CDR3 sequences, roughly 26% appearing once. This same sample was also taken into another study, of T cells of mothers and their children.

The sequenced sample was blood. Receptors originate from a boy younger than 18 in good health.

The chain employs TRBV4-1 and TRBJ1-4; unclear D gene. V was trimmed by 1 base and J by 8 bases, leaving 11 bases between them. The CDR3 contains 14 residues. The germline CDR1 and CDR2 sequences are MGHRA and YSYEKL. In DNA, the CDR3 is TGCGCCAGCAGCCAAGTCGGGCGTAGGGAAAAACTGTTTTTT. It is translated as CASSQVGRREKLFF.

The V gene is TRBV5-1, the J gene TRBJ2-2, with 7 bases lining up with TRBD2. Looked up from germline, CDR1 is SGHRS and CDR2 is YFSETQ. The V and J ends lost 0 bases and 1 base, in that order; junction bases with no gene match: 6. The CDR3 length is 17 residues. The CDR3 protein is CASSLAVRGVNTGELFF. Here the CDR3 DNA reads TGCGCCAGCAGCTTGGCCGTACGGGGGGTGAACACCGGGGAGCTGTTTTTT.

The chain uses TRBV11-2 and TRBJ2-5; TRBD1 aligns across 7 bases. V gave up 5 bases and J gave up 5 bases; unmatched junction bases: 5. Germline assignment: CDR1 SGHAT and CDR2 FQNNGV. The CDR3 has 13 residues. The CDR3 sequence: CASSDRVMETQYF. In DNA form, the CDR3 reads TGTGCCAGCAGCGACAGGGTAATGGAGACCCAGTACTTC.

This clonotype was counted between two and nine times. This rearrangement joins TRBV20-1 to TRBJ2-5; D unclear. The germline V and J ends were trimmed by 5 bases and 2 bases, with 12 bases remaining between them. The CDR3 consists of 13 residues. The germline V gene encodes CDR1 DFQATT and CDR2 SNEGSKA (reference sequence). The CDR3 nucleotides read TGCAGTGCTGTCTACGCGAGGCAAGAGACCCAGTACTTC. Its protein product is CSAVYARQETQYF.

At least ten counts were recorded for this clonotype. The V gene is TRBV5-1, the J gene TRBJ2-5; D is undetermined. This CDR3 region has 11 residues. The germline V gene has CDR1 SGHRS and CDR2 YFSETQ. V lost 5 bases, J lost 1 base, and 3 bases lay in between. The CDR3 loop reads CASRIQETQYF. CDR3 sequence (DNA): TGCGCCAGCAGGATCCAAGAGACCCAGTACTTC.

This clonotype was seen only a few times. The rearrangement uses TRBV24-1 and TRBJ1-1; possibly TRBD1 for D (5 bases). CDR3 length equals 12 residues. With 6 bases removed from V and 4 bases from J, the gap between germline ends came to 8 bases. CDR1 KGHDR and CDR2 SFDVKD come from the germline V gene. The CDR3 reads CATSLDSTEAFF. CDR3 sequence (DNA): TGTGCCACCAGTTTAGACAGCACTGAAGCTTTCTTT.

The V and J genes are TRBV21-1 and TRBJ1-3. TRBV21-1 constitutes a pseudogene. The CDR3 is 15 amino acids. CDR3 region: CASSKTRNSGNTIYF. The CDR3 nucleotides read TGTGCCAGCAGCAAAACACGGAACTCTGGAAACACCATATATTTT.

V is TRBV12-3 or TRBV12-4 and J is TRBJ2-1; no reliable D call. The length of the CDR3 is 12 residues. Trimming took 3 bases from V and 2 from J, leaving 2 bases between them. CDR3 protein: CASSFAYNEQFF. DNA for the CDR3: TGTGCCAGCAGTTTTGCCTACAATGAGCAGTTCTTC.

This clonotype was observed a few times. The CDR3 is CASSEGGGISTDTQYF. CDR3 bases: TGTGCCAGCAGTGAAGGTGGGGGCATCAGCACAGATACGCAGTATTTT. The gene calls are TRBV6-1 and TRBJ2-3, with D possibly matching TRBD1 (6 bases). The CDR3 length is 16 residues. V lost 1 base, J lost 0 bases, and 11 bases lay in between. Per germline, CDR1 MNHNS and CDR2 SASEGT.

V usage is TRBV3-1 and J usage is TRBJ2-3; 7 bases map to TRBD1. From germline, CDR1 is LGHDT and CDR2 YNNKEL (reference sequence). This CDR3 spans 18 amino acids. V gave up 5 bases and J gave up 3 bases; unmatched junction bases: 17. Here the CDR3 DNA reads TGTGCCAGCAGCACCCAAACCCGTCGAGGACAGGTGACAGATACGCAGTATTTT. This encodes CASSTQTRRGQVTDTQYF.

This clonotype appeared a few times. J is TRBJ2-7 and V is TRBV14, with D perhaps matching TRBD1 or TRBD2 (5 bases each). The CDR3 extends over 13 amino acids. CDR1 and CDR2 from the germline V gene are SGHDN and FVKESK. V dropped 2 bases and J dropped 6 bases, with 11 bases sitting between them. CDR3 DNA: TGTGCCAGCAGCCAACCCGGGACGATCGAGCAGTACTTC. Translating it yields CASSQPGTIEQYF.

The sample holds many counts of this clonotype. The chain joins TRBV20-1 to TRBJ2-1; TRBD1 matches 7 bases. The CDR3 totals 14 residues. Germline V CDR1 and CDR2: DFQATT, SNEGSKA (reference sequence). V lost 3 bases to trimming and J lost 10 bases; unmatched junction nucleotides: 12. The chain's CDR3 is CSARSGTVPKEQFF. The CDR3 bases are TGCAGTGCTAGGTCCGGGACAGTCCCCAAGGAGCAGTTCTTC.

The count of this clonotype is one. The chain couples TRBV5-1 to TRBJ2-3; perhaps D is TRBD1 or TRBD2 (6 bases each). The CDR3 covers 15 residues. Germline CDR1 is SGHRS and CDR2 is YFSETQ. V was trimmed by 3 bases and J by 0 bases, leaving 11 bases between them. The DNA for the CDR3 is TGCGCCAGCAGCTCCCGGGGGCCAAGCACAGATACGCAGTATTTT. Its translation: CASSSRGPSTDTQYF.

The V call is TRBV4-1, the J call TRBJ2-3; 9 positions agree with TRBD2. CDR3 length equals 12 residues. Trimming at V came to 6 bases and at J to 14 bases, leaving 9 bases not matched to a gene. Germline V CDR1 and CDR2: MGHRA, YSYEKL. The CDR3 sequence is CASSLSGTSWYF. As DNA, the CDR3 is TGCGCCAGCAGTCTTTCCGGGACTAGCTGGTATTTT.

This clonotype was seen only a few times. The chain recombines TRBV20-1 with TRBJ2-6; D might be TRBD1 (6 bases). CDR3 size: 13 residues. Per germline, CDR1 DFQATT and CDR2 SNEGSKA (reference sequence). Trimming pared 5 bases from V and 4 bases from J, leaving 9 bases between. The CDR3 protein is CSASGTGANVLTF. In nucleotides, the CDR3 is TGCAGTGCTTCCGGGACAGGGGCCAACGTCCTGACTTTC.

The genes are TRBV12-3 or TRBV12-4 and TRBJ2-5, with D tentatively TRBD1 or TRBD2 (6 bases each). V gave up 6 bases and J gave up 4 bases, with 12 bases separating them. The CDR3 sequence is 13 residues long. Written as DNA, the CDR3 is TGTGCCAGCAGAGGGGGGAGTCGAGAGACCCAGTACTTC. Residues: CASRGGSRETQYF.

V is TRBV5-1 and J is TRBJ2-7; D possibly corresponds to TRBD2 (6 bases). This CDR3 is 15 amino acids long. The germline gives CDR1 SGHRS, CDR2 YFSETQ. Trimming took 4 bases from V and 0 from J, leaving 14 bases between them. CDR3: CASSRAGLSSYEQYF. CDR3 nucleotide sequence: TGCGCCAGCAGCCGGGCGGGGTTAAGCTCCTACGAGCAGTACTTC.

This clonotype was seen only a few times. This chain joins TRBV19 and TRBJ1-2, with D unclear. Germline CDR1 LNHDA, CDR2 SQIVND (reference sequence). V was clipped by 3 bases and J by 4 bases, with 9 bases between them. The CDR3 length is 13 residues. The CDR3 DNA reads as TGTGCCAGTAGTATCGGGCGGATCTATGGCTACACCTTC. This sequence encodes CASSIGRIYGYTF.

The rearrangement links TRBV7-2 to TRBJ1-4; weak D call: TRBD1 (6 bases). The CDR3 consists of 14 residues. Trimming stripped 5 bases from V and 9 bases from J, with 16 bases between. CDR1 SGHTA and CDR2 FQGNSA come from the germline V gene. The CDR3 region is CASSPRGTSQKLFF. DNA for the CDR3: TGTGCCAGCAGCCCTCGGGGGACATCCCAAAAACTGTTTTTT.

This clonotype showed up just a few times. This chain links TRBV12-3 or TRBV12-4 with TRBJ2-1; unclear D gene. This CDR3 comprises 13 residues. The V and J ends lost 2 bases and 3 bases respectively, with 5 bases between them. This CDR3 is CASSLIGYNEQFF. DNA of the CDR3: TGTGCCAGCAGTTTAATAGGCTACAATGAGCAGTTCTTC.

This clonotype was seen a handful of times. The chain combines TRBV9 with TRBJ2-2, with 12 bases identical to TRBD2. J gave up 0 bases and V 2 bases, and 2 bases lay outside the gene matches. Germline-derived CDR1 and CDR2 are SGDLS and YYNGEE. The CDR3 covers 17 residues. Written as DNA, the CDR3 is TGTGCCAGCAGCGTGGGACTAGCGGGTTCGAACACCGGGGAGCTGTTTTTT. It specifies CASSVGLAGSNTGELFF.

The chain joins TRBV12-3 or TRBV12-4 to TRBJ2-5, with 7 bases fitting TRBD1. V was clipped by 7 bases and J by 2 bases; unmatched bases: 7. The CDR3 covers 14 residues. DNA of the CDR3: TGTGCCAGCAACCCCAGGGGACAGCAAGAGACCCAGTACTTC. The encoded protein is CASNPRGQQETQYF.

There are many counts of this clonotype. The CDR3 DNA reads TGTGCCAGCAGCACCGGACTAGCGGAAGAGACCCAGTACTTC. Its translation: CASSTGLAEETQYF. The chain couples TRBV7-6 to TRBJ2-5; TRBD2 aligns across 10 bases. The CDR3 contains 14 residues. Germline V gene data show CDR1 as SGHVS and CDR2 as FNYEAQ. The V segment lost 5 bases and the J segment 3 bases; nucleotides outside the gene matches: 3.

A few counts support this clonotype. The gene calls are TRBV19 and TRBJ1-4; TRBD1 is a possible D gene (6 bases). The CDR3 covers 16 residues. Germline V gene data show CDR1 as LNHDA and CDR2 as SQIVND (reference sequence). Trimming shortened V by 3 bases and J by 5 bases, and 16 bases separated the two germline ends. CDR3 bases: TGTGCCAGTAGTATGGGGGCGGCCAGAAGAAATGAAAAACTGTTTTTT. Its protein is CASSMGAARRNEKLFF.

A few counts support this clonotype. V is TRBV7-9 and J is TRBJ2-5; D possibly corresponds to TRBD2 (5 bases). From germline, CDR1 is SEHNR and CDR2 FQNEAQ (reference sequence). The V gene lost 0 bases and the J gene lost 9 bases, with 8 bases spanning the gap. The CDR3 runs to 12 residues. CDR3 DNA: TGTGCCAGCAGCTTAGCGGCGCGGGCCCAGTACTTC. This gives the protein CASSLAARAQYF.

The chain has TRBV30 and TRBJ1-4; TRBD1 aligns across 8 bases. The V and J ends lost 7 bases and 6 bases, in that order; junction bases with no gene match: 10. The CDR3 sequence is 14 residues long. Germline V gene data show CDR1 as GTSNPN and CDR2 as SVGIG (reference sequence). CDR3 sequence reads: CASPDRGGDEKLFF. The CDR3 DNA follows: TGTGCCTCCCCCGACAGGGGAGGGGATGAAAAACTGTTTTTT.

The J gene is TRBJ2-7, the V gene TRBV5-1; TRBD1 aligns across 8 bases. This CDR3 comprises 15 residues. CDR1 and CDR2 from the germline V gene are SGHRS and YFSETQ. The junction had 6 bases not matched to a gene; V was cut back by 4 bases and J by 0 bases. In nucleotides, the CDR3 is TGCGCCAGCAGCGAGCTTCAGGGGGCCTCCTACGAGCAGTACTTC. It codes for CASSELQGASYEQYF.